This T cell receptor beta chain was recorded in a study of blood T cell repertoires in COVID-19. Study overall: The origin of the acute and convalescent COVID-19 samples was the United States, Italy and Spain. Sample material is recorded as cDNA or gDNA derived from T cells, B-cell-depleted T cells, or PBMCs.

Source study methods: Amplification of reference gene primers was used by the study to estimate nucleated cell counts. Assay: immunoSEQ multiplex PCR; the TCRdb copy retains only in-frame clones and omits some. V and J calls and clone size are copied from that table; D and trimming were computed from the DNA. The sample lists roughly 250,000 clones, 75% to 90% occurring once. This clone has a single count. Trimming at V came to 4 bases and at J to 2 bases, leaving 10 bases not matched to a gene. The CDR3 is 18 residues long. Germline-derived CDR1 and CDR2 are LGHDT and YNNKEL (reference sequence). The chain couples TRBV3-1 (or the pseudogene TRBV3-2) to TRBJ1-3; 11 bases align to TRBD1. The receptor was derived from a man aged 55 to 70 who had recovered from COVID-19. Source material: peripheral blood. CDR3 loop: CASSPGQGVMFTGNTIYF. CDR3 sequence (DNA): TGTGCCAGCAGCCCGGGACAGGGGGTTATGTTCACTGGAAACACCATATATTTT.